The entry that follows covers one TCR beta chain sequence. A quantity of about 0.5 to 1 ug RNA underwent reverse transcription using random hexamers. TCRdb re-analysed the immunoSEQ multiplex PCR reads in MiXCR, keeping a single row per CDR3 protein. The sample carries 75,000 to 95,000 distinct CDR3 sequences, 95% to 97% recorded once. The sample is drawn from a study of CD8 T cells in Susac syndrome. Study summary: Patients with Susac syndrome were therapy-naive, on corticosteroids, or on intravenous immunoglobulin alone at blood draw.

CD8+ and CD4+ T cells were negatively isolated; TEMRA cells were FACS-enriched. This TCR was sampled from a human donor with Susac syndrome. Sequenced input: CD8+ T cells from PBMCs.

The CDR3 nucleotides are TGTGCCAGCAGCTTAGCACAGATGAGAAAGACCCAGTACTTC. Amino acids: CASSLAQMRKTQYF. The chain couples TRBV7-2 to TRBJ2-5; D is ambiguous. Trimming cost V 0 bases and J 6 bases, with 11 bases left between them. The CDR3 spans 14 residues. Looked up from germline, CDR1 is SGHTA and CDR2 is FQGNSA.